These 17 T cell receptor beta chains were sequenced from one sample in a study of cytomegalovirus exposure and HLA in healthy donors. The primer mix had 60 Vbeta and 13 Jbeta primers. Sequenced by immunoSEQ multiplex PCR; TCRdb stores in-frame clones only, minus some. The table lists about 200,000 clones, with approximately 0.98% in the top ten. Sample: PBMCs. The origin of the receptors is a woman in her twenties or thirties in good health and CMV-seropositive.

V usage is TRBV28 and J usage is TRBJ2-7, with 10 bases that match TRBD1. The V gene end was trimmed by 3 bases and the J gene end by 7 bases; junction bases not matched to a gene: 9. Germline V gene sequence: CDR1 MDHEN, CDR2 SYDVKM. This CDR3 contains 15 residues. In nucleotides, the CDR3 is TGTGCCAGCAGTTTTAGGAGGACAGGGGGTGAGGAGCAGTACTTC. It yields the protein CASSFRRTGGEEQYF.

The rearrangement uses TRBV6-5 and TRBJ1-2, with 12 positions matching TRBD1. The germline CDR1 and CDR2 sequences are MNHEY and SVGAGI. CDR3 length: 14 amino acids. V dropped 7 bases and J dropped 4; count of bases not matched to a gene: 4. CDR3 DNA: TGTGCCAGCAAGGGACAGGGGGCCATCTATGGCTACACCTTC. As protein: CASKGQGAIYGYTF.

The CDR3 nucleotides read TGTGCCAGCAGCTTAATGGGGGGGGGCGCGTACGAGCAGTACTTC. This gives the protein CASSLMGGGAYEQYF. This chain uses TRBV7-9 with TRBJ2-7; tentatively, D is TRBD2 (7 bases). Germline CDR1 reads SEHNR; CDR2 reads FQNEAQ (reference sequence). The CDR3 has 15 amino acids. Trimming took 2 bases from V and 4 from J, leaving 15 bases between them.

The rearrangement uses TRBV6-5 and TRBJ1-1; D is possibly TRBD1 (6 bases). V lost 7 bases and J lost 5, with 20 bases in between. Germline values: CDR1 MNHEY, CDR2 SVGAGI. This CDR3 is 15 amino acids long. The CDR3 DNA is TGTGCCAGCAATAAGGCGGTGTCAGGGGTTACTGAAGCTTTCTTT. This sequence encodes CASNKAVSGVTEAFF.

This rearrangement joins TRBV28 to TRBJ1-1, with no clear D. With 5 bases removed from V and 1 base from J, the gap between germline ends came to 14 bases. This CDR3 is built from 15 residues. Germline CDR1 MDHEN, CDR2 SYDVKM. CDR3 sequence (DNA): TGTGCCAGCAGTCCCCTCCCCCCTTGGAACACTGAAGCTTTCTTT. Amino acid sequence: CASSPLPPWNTEAFF.

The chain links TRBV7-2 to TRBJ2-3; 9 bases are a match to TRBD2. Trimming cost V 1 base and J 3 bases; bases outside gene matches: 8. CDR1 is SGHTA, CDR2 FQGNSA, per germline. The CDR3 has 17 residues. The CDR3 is CASSLVRAGGVTDTQYF. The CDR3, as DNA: TGTGCCAGCAGCTTAGTTAGAGCGGGAGGCGTGACAGATACGCAGTATTTT. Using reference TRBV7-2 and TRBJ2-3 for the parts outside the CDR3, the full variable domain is GAGVSQSPSNKVTEKGKDVELRCDPISGHTALYWYRQSLGQGLEFLIYFQGNSAPDKSGLPSDRFSAERTGGSVSTLTIQRTQQEDSAVYLCASSLVRAGGVTDTQYFGPGTRLTVL.

Here the CDR3 DNA reads TGTGCCAGCAGCCGGAAGCCGGGACACTTCCCCCAAGAGACCCAGTACTTC. Translation gives CASSRKPGHFPQETQYF. V is TRBV5-6 and J is TRBJ2-5; TRBD1 might be the D (6 bases). Germline values: CDR1 SGHDT, CDR2 YYEEEE. The CDR3 loop spans 17 amino acids. Trimming left V 4 bases short and J 1 base short, with 20 bases between.

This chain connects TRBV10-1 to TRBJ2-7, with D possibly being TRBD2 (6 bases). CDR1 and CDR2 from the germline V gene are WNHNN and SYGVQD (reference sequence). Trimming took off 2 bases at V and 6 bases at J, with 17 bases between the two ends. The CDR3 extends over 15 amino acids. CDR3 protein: CASSEAVSGAGEQYF. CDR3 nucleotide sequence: TGCGCCAGCAGTGAGGCGGTTAGCGGAGCGGGCGAGCAGTACTTC.

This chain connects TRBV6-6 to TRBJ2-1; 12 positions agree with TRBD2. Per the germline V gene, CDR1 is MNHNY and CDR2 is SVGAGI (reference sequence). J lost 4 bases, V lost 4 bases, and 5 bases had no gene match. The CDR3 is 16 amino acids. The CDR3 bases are TGTGCCAGCAGTTTTCCCCTAGCGGGGGGGTACAATGAGCAGTTCTTC. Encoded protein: CASSFPLAGGYNEQFF.

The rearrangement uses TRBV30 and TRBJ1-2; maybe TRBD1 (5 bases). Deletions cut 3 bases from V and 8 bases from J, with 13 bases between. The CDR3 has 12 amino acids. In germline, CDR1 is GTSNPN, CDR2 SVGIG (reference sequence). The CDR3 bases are TGTGCCTGGAGAGAACAGACAGCGGGCTACACCTTC. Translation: CAWREQTAGYTF.

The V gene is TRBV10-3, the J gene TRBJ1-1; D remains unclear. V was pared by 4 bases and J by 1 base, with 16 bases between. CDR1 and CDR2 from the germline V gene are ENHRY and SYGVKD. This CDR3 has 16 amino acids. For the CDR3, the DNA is TGTGCCATCAGTGCCCCAGAATCGCGGGGGAACACTGAAGCTTTCTTT. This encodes CAISAPESRGNTEAFF.

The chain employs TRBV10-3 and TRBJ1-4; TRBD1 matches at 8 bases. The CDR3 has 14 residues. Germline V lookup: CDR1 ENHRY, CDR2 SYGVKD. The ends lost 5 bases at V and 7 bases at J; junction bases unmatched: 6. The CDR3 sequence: CAISRGQGFEKLFF. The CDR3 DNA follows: TGTGCCATCAGTCGAGGACAGGGTTTTGAAAAACTGTTTTTT.

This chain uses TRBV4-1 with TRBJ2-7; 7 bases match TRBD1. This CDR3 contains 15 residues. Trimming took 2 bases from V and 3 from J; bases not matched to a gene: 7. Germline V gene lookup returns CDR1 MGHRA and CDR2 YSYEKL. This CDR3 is CASSQLWGQNYEQYF. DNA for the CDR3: TGCGCCAGCAGCCAACTGTGGGGACAGAACTACGAGCAGTACTTC.

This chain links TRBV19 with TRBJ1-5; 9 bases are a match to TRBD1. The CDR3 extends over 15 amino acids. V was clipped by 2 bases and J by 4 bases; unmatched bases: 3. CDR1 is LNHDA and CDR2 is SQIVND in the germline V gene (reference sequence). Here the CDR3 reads CASSIRGQGNQPQHF. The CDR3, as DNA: TGTGCCAGTAGTATACGGGGACAGGGTAATCAGCCCCAGCATTTT.

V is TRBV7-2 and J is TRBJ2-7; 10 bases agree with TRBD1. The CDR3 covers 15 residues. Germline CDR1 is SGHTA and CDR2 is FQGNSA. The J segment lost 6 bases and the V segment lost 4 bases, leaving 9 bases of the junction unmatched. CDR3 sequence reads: CASSSLPGQGSEQYF. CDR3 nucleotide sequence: TGTGCCAGCAGCTCCCTCCCGGGACAGGGGTCCGAGCAGTACTTC. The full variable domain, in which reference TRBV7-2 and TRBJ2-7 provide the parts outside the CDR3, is GAGVSQSPSNKVTEKGKDVELRCDPISGHTALYWYRQSLGQGLEFLIYFQGNSAPDKSGLPSDRFSAERTGGSVSTLTIQRTQQEDSAVYLCASSSLPGQGSEQYFGPGTRLTVT.

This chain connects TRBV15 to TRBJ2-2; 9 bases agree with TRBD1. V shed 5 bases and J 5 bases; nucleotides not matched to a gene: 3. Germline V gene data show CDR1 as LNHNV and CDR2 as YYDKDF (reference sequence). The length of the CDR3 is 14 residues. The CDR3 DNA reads TGTGCCACCAGCGGGACAGGGAGGACCGGGGAGCTGTTTTTT. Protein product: CATSGTGRTGELFF.

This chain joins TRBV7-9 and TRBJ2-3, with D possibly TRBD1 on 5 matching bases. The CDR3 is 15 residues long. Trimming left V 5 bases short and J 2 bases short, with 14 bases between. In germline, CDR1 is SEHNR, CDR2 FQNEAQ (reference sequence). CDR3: CASSKGAEFTDTQYF. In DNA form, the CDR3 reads TGTGCCAGCAGCAAAGGGGCGGAATTCACAGATACGCAGTATTTT.